These 20 T cell receptor beta chains originate from one sample sequenced in a study of shared clonotypes between healthy human individuals. Only in-frame clones appear in the TCRdb table, and some are missing; sequencing was by immunoSEQ multiplex PCR. The table has over a million clones, roughly 75% seen once. The sequencing sample was made of memory CD4+ T cells sorted from blood. Subset denoted: CD45RA-negative fraction. These receptors all stem from a man younger than 30 in good health.

The rearrangement uses TRBV9 and TRBJ2-3; 7 bases align to TRBD1. V lost 2 bases and J lost 0; bases outside the gene matches: 3. In germline, CDR1 is SGDLS, CDR2 YYNGEE. The CDR3 spans 15 residues. CDR3: CASSVGQASTDTQYF. CDR3 bases: TGTGCCAGCAGCGTCGGACAGGCCAGCACAGATACGCAGTATTTT.

On this clone: This CDR3 is also generated by other DNA sequences in the sample. V and J are TRBV2 and TRBJ2-5, with 12 positions matching TRBD2. Germline lookup yields CDR1 SNHLY and CDR2 FYNNEI. Germline trimming cut 5 bases from V and 4 bases from J; bases unmatched to any gene: 5. There are 15 residues in the CDR3. The CDR3 nucleotides read TGTGCCAGCAGTAGGACTAGCGGGGCAGCAGAGACCCAGTACTTC. This translates into CASSRTSGAAETQYF. Full variable domain (rest looked up from reference TRBV2 and TRBJ2-5): EPEVTQTPSHQVTQMGQEVILRCVPISNHLYFYWYRQILGQKVEFLVSFYNNEISEKSEIFDDQFSVERPDGSNFTLKIRSTKLEDSAMYFCASSRTSGAAETQYFGPGTRLLVL.

V gene TRBV10-1 combines with J gene TRBJ2-7; 7 bases line up with TRBD2. Per germline, CDR1 WNHNN and CDR2 SYGVQD (reference sequence). V lost 3 bases, J lost 5 bases, and 7 bases stayed unmatched. The CDR3 is 14 amino acids. Written as DNA, the CDR3 is TGCGCCAGCAGTGACGGCGGGAGTTCGCACGAGCAGTACTTC. Translated, it gives CASSDGGSSHEQYF.

The V call is TRBV19, the J call TRBJ2-7; TRBD1 aligns across 9 bases. Losses at the gene ends were 6 bases for V and 1 base for J; bases not matched to a gene: 10. CDR1 LNHDA and CDR2 SQIVND come from the germline V gene (reference sequence). This CDR3 region has 16 residues. The CDR3, as DNA: TGTGCCAGTAGAGAGACCGGGACAGGGATTTCCTACGAGCAGTACTTC. Its protein product is CASRETGTGISYEQYF.

The CDR3 loop reads CAMMGPTNTGELFF. CDR3 nucleotides: TGTGCCATGATGGGGCCGACGAACACCGGGGAGCTGTTTTTT. V is TRBV7-2 and J is TRBJ2-2; possible D gene TRBD1, 5 bases. Germline assignment: CDR1 SGHTA and CDR2 FQGNSA. This CDR3 comprises 14 residues. The V gene lost 10 bases and the J gene lost 0 bases, with 12 bases spanning the gap.

This clone was detected many times. V and J are TRBV30 and TRBJ1-4; D remains ambiguous. V gave up 4 bases and J gave up 7 bases, with 10 bases separating them. There are 12 residues in the CDR3. Germline assignment: CDR1 GTSNPN and CDR2 SVGIG (reference sequence). The CDR3 coding sequence is TGTGCCTGGACGTTAAGCGGTGAAAAACTGTTTTTT. It is translated as CAWTLSGEKLFF.

Comment on this clone: Other nucleotide sequences in the sample specify the same CDR3. This rearrangement joins TRBV29-1 to TRBJ2-5; D is perhaps TRBD1 (6 bases). Germline V gene sequence: CDR1 SQVTM, CDR2 ANQGSEA. V lost 7 bases, J lost 0 bases, and 12 bases lay in between. The CDR3 runs to 13 residues. CDR3 DNA: TGCAGCGCACCTACAGGGAACCAAGAGACCCAGTACTTC. Protein: CSAPTGNQETQYF.

The chain employs TRBV4-1 and TRBJ2-1, with 8 bases fitting TRBD2. The V gene end was trimmed by 1 base and the J gene end by 8 bases; junction bases not matched to a gene: 16. CDR3 length equals 18 residues. Germline values: CDR1 MGHRA, CDR2 YSYEKL. Here the CDR3 DNA reads TGCGCCAGCAGCCAAGTCAGGGTGCCGGGGGGGCCAGTCTATGAGCAGTTCTTC. Its translation: CASSQVRVPGGPVYEQFF.

The chain is built from TRBV7-9 and TRBJ1-2, with 9 positions matching TRBD1. This CDR3 comprises 14 residues. The V and J ends lost 3 bases and 8 bases, in that order; junction bases with no gene match: 7. Germline V lookup: CDR1 SEHNR, CDR2 FQNEAQ (reference sequence). The CDR3 spells CASSFPQGAVGYTF. The CDR3 coding sequence is TGTGCCAGCAGCTTCCCACAGGGGGCAGTCGGCTACACCTTC.

The genes are TRBV5-6 and TRBJ1-6, with D uncertain. The V and J ends lost 4 bases and 7 bases respectively, with 18 bases between them. CDR3 size: 16 residues. Germline V gene sequence: CDR1 SGHDT, CDR2 YYEEEE. The CDR3 DNA sequence: TGTGCCAGCAGCCCGCCATCCATTTATGGGAATTCACCCCTCCACTTT. Its protein product is CASSPPSIYGNSPLHF.

The CDR3 DNA follows: TGTGCCAGTAGTGCGTCCGCTCCGACGGGGCCCCAGCATTTT. Its translation is CASSASAPTGPQHF. This chain uses TRBV19 with TRBJ1-5; no clear D gene. Germline CDR1 reads LNHDA; CDR2 reads SQIVND (reference sequence). V was cut by 5 bases and J by 9 bases, with 17 bases left in between. There are 14 residues in the CDR3.

J is TRBJ2-5 and V is TRBV2, with D possibly being TRBD1 (6 bases). V lost 4 bases, J lost 3 bases, and 9 bases lay in between. The CDR3 runs to 13 residues. Germline assignment: CDR1 SNHLY and CDR2 FYNNEI. CDR3 in amino acids: CASSANREETQYF. The CDR3 DNA is TGTGCCAGCAGTGCGAACAGGGAAGAGACCCAGTACTTC. The variable domain in full, completed from reference TRBV2 and TRBJ2-5, reads EPEVTQTPSHQVTQMGQEVILRCVPISNHLYFYWYRQILGQKVEFLVSFYNNEISEKSEIFDDQFSVERPDGSNFTLKIRSTKLEDSAMYFCASSANREETQYFGPGTRLLVL.

DNA of the CDR3: TGTGCCAGCTCCCCCAAGACCAGAGACCAAGAGACCCAGTACTTC. This sequence encodes CASSPKTRDQETQYF. This rearrangement joins TRBV18 to TRBJ2-5; D call uncertain. The CDR3 sequence is 15 residues long. CDR1 and CDR2 (germline): KGHSH, LQKENI. V was clipped by 6 bases and J by 0 bases, with 14 bases between them.

This clone has a handful of counts. The rearrangement links TRBV6-4 to TRBJ1-1; 8 bases align to TRBD1. This CDR3 region has 17 residues. CDR1 is MRHNA, CDR2 SNTAGT, per germline. V shed 2 bases and J 0 bases; nucleotides not matched to a gene: 8. CDR3: CASSDRPGQALNTEAFF. CDR3 DNA: TGTGCCAGCAGTGACCGTCCGGGACAGGCGTTGAACACTGAAGCTTTCTTT.

The gene calls are TRBV10-3 and TRBJ1-2, with TRBD1 as a possible D gene (5 bases). From germline, CDR1 is ENHRY and CDR2 SYGVKD. V lost 0 bases and J 2 bases, leaving 10 bases between the germline ends. The CDR3 is 15 residues long. DNA for the CDR3: TGTGCCATCAGTGAGTCTAGCTCAGGGAACTATGGCTACACCTTC. It is translated as CAISESSSGNYGYTF.

This clone turned up a few times. J is TRBJ2-2 and V is TRBV7-2; the D is unclear. The germline CDR1 and CDR2 sequences are SGHTA and FQGNSA. CDR3 length: 13 residues. V gave up 6 bases and J gave up 9 bases, with 14 bases separating them. The CDR3 here is CASSPDLFRELFF. The CDR3 region has the DNA TGTGCCAGCAGTCCAGACTTGTTCCGGGAGCTGTTTTTT.

The V gene is TRBV30, the J gene TRBJ2-7; D not certain. The CDR3 contains 12 residues. Trimming took 3 bases from V and 4 from J, leaving 10 bases between them. Germline V gene lookup returns CDR1 GTSNPN and CDR2 SVGIG (reference sequence). The CDR3 reads CAWSSHLYEQYF. CDR3 coding DNA: TGTGCCTGGAGCTCACACCTTTACGAGCAGTACTTC.

This sequence joins TRBV28 and TRBJ1-2, with D possibly matching TRBD1 (5 bases). The CDR3 is 13 amino acids. Germline V CDR1 and CDR2: MDHEN, SYDVKM. Trimming cost V 7 bases and J 8 bases, with 17 bases left between them. DNA of the CDR3: TGTGCCAGCACCATTGGGGGATTTCAGGGCTACACCTTC. Protein product: CASTIGGFQGYTF.

The chain uses TRBV2 and TRBJ2-5; 10 bases fit TRBD2. Germline lookup yields CDR1 SNHLY and CDR2 FYNNEI. V dropped 3 bases and J dropped 3; count of bases not matched to a gene: 4. The CDR3 totals 15 residues. The DNA of the CDR3 is TGTGCCAGCAGTGACTGGCTAGCGGGAGAAGAGACCCAGTACTTC. Its protein is CASSDWLAGEETQYF.

The rearrangement joins TRBV2 to TRBJ1-2; 8 bases align to TRBD1. Germline V CDR1 and CDR2: SNHLY, FYNNEI. J gave up 4 bases and V 7 bases, and 5 bases lay outside the gene matches. The CDR3 spans 13 residues. In DNA, the CDR3 is TGTGCCAGCACTCCGGACAGGGCCTATGGCTACACCTTC. Translating gives CASTPDRAYGYTF.